Listed here are 19 T cell receptor beta chains from one sample, sequenced in a study of T-cell reconstitution after alpha-beta-depleted transplantation in children. Unique molecular identifiers were incorporated when the TCRbeta library was constructed. Using its own MiXCR run on the PCR reads, TCRdb lists one record per CDR3 protein. The table has around 960,000 distinct CDR3 sequences, roughly 29% seen once. The sample consisted of PBMCs, mostly from graft donor cells, taken 360 days after TCRalphabeta/CD19-depleted stem cell transplant. The receptor set was obtained from a boy in the first two years of life who had a stem cell transplant for SCID, so the T cells may come from the graft donor.

In this sample, this clonotype turned up a few times. CDR3 amino acids: CASSQETGRGSYNEQFF. For the CDR3, the DNA is TGCGCCAGCAGCCAAGAAACGGGAAGAGGCTCCTACAATGAGCAGTTCTTC. The chain joins TRBV4-1 to TRBJ2-1, with TRBD2 as a possible D gene (5 bases). V dropped 0 bases and J dropped 0 bases, with 12 bases sitting between them. Germline loops: CDR1 MGHRA, CDR2 YSYEKL. This CDR3 has 17 residues.

This clonotype showed up just a few times. The chain joins TRBV20-1 to TRBJ1-1; a weak D match, TRBD1 (5 bases). Per the germline V gene, CDR1 is DFQATT and CDR2 is SNEGSKA (reference sequence). V was trimmed by 0 bases and J by 0 bases, leaving 11 bases between them. The CDR3 length is 15 residues. The CDR3 bases are TGCAGTGCTAGAGATTGGGACCGTATGAACACTGAAGCTTTCTTT. Encoded protein: CSARDWDRMNTEAFF.

V is TRBV9 and J is TRBJ2-7; tentative D call: TRBD2 (6 bases). The CDR3 has 14 residues. V was cut by 4 bases and J by 2 bases, with 13 bases left in between. Germline CDR1 is SGDLS and CDR2 is YYNGEE. This chain's CDR3 is CASSRSGRPYEQYF. CDR3 sequence (DNA): TGTGCCAGCAGCCGTAGCGGTCGCCCCTACGAGCAGTACTTC.

This clonotype has only one observation. The V gene is TRBV7-3, the J gene TRBJ2-6; no definite D call. Deletions cut 1 base from V and 2 bases from J, with 12 bases between. CDR1 is SGHTA and CDR2 is FQGTGA in the germline V gene. The CDR3 runs 17 residues. CDR3 sequence (DNA): TGTGCCAGCAGCTTAATGGCAGGTGGAGCTGGGGCCAACGTCCTGACTTTC. Amino acid sequence: CASSLMAGGAGANVLTF.

This clonotype was observed a few times. V is TRBV11-2 and J is TRBJ2-5, with D perhaps given as TRBD1 or TRBD2 (5 bases each). The ends were cut back, 7 bases at V and 5 bases at J, with 8 bases in the middle. CDR1 and CDR2 (germline): SGHAT, FQNNGV. The CDR3 contains 11 residues. The CDR3 loop is CASKGTETQYF. The CDR3 DNA sequence: TGTGCCAGCAAAGGGACGGAGACCCAGTACTTC. The full variable domain, its missing parts supplied by reference TRBV11-2 and TRBJ2-5, is EAGVAQSPRYKIIEKRQSVAFWCNPISGHATLYWYQQILGQGPKLLIQFQNNGVVDDSQLPKDRFSAERLKGVDSTLKIQPAKLEDSAVYLCASKGTETQYFGPGTRLLVL.

There are a few counts of this clonotype. The chain carries TRBV12-3 or TRBV12-4 and TRBJ2-7; D gene uncertain. V was trimmed by 6 bases and J by 7 bases, leaving 13 bases between them. This CDR3 comprises 12 residues. The CDR3 protein is CASSRMTGEQYF. DNA of the CDR3: TGTGCCAGCAGCCGCATGACGGGTGAGCAGTACTTC.

This sequence joins TRBV20-1 and TRBJ2-1; 12 nucleotides match TRBD1. Germline trimming cut 3 bases from V and 9 bases from J; bases unmatched to any gene: 9. The CDR3 length is 15 residues. The V gene's germline CDR1 is DFQATT and CDR2 SNEGSKA (reference sequence). The CDR3: CSASFPGQGAREQFF. The CDR3, as DNA: TGCAGTGCTAGTTTTCCGGGACAGGGGGCGCGTGAGCAGTTCTTC.

This clonotype was found a few times. The genes are TRBV12-3 or TRBV12-4 and TRBJ2-1, with D unresolved. V was cut by 7 bases and J by 1 base, with 17 bases left in between. This CDR3 has 16 amino acids. The CDR3 spells CASTLYIRASYNEQFF. The CDR3 DNA sequence: TGTGCCAGCACCCTTTACATTAGGGCGTCCTACAATGAGCAGTTCTTC.

This sequence joins TRBV7-6 and TRBJ1-2; D is unresolved. Germline CDR1 SGHVS, CDR2 FNYEAQ. This CDR3 has 15 amino acids. Trimming removed 0 bases at V and 8 bases at J, with 16 bases between. The CDR3 region has the DNA TGTGCCAGCAGCTTAGCGCTAATCGGCACCGGCGGCTACACCTTC. Translated: CASSLALIGTGGYTF.

The rearrangement uses TRBV29-1 and TRBJ2-7, with D unclear. Trimming stripped 4 bases from V and 0 bases from J, with 13 bases between. The CDR3 has 14 amino acids. Germline CDR1 SQVTM, CDR2 ANQGSEA. The CDR3 here is CSVGETVHSYEQYF. In DNA form, the CDR3 reads TGCAGCGTTGGGGAAACGGTCCACTCCTACGAGCAGTACTTC.

The chain combines TRBV15 with TRBJ1-4, with a weak D call TRBD1 (6 bases). Trimming cost V 0 bases and J 0 bases, with 11 bases left between them. This CDR3 has 17 amino acids. Germline lookup yields CDR1 LNHNV and CDR2 YYDKDF (reference sequence). The CDR3: CATSREWTAATNEKLFF. In nucleotides, the CDR3 is TGTGCCACCAGCAGAGAATGGACAGCTGCAACTAATGAAAAACTGTTTTTT.

V and J are TRBV7-2 and TRBJ2-7; 10 bases map to TRBD2. Trimming at V came to 2 bases and at J to 6 bases, leaving 7 bases not matched to a gene. This CDR3 comprises 15 residues. CDR1 and CDR2 (germline): SGHTA, FQGNSA. CDR3 amino acids: CASSLRASGGLEQYF. The CDR3 bases are TGTGCCAGCAGCTTAAGGGCTAGCGGGGGTCTCGAGCAGTACTTC.

This clonotype was seen many times. The CDR3 DNA is TGCGCCAGCAGCCAACTAGCATCTGGCGATGAGCAGTTCTTC. This translates into CASSQLASGDEQFF. V and J are TRBV4-1 and TRBJ2-1, with TRBD2 as a possible D gene (5 bases). CDR3 size: 14 residues. With 2 bases removed from V and 8 bases from J, the gap between germline ends came to 13 bases. Looked up from germline, CDR1 is MGHRA and CDR2 is YSYEKL.

CDR3 region: CASSEARTNTGELFF. CDR3 DNA: TGTGCCAGCAGTGAAGCGCGGACGAACACCGGGGAGCTGTTTTTT. The gene calls are TRBV2 and TRBJ2-2; D remains ambiguous. Germline V gene data show CDR1 as SNHLY and CDR2 as FYNNEI. V was cut by 0 bases and J by 0 bases, with 5 bases left in between. CDR3 size: 15 residues.

This clonotype was recorded a few times. The genes are TRBV4-1 and TRBJ2-1, with D perhaps matching TRBD1 (5 bases). Germline V CDR1 and CDR2: MGHRA, YSYEKL. This CDR3 contains 11 residues. V was pared by 9 bases and J by 6 bases, with 9 bases between. The CDR3 DNA reads TGCGCCAGTCTCCAGGGCAATGAGCAGTTCTTC. Translated, it gives CASLQGNEQFF.

The chain employs TRBV7-8 and TRBJ1-2; the D is unclear. CDR1 is SGHVS and CDR2 is FQNEAQ in the germline V gene. V was shortened by 3 bases and J by 4 bases, with 15 bases between the two germline ends. The length of the CDR3 is 15 residues. Here the CDR3 DNA reads TGTGCCAGCAGCTTTCCCGGGGAGAGCGGCTATGGCTACACCTTC. This gives the protein CASSFPGESGYGYTF.

On this clonotype itself: A much larger clonotype is one base distant, so this may be a read error. The chain employs TRBV7-2 and TRBJ2-1, with 11 bases fitting TRBD2. V shed 5 bases, J shed 4 bases, and the junction held 4 bases outside the gene matches. The CDR3 is 15 amino acids. Per germline, CDR1 SGHTA and CDR2 FQGNSA. The DNA for the CDR3 is TGTGCCAGCAGCCAGACTAGCGGGGTATACAATGAGCAGTTCTTC. Protein sequence: CASSQTSGVYNEQFF.

This sequence joins TRBV5-6 and TRBJ2-2; TRBD2 agrees at 7 bases. V trimming: 2 bases; J trimming: 3 bases; junction bases outside the gene matches: 16. The CDR3 spans 19 residues. Germline CDR1 and CDR2: SGHDT and YYEEEE. The CDR3 DNA reads TGTGCCAGCAGCTTAGGTCTAGCGGTCCTCCTACGCGACACCGGGGAGCTGTTTTTT. Its translation is CASSLGLAVLLRDTGELFF.

This clonotype came up many times. V usage is TRBV7-6 and J usage is TRBJ2-1, with 10 bases matching TRBD2. CDR1 SGHVS and CDR2 FNYEAQ come from the germline V gene. V trimming: 4 bases; J trimming: 5 bases; junction bases outside the gene matches: 2. The CDR3 sequence is 14 residues long. The CDR3 sequence is CASSWGTSDNEQFF. DNA for the CDR3: TGTGCCAGCAGCTGGGGGACTAGCGACAATGAGCAGTTCTTC.